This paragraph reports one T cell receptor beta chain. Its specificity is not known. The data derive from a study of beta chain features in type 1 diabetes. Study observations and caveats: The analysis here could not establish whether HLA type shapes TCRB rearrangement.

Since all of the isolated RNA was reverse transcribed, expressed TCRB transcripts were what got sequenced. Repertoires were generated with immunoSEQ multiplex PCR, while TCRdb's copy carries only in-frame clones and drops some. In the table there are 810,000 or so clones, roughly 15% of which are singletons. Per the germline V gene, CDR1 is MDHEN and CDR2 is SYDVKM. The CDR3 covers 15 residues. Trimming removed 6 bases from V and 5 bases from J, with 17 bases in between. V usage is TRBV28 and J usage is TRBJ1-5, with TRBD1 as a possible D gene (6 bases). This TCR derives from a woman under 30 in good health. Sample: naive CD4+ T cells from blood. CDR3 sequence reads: CASSIVGQQYQPQHF. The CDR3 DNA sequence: TGTGCCAGCAGCATAGTTGGACAGCAGTATCAGCCCCAGCATTTT. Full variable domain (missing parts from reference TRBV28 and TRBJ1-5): DVKVTQSSRYLVKRTGEKVFLECVQDMDHENMFWYRQDPGLGLRLIYFSYDVKMKEKGDIPEGYSVSREKKERFSLILESASTNQTSMYLCASSIVGQQYQPQHFGDGTRLSIL.